The clone carrying this TCR beta chain turned up a few times. Its antigen is not identified. This sample is drawn from a study of T-cell reconstitution after alpha-beta-depleted transplantation in children. Study-wide results and limits: Some patients owed their high day-60 TCRbeta diversity to surviving recipient T cells and thymic progenitors. As was reported, about two months after transplant, alpha-beta T cells came from several hundred expanded graft clones. Newly generated T cells supplied most T-cell counts and diversity one year post-transplant.

J was trimmed by 5 bases and V by 5 bases; bases with no gene match: 5. The germline CDR1 and CDR2 sequences are SGHTA and FQGNSA. This CDR3 spans 15 amino acids. Preparation of the TCRbeta library used unique molecular identifiers. One entry per CDR3 protein results from TCRdb running MiXCR on the PCR reads. The sample holds over 80,000 distinct CDR3 sequences, more than 20% seen once. The specimen comprised PBMCs, sampled before TCRalphabeta/CD19-depleted stem cell transplant. This clonotype was sampled from a boy aged 2 to 10 with acute lymphoblastic leukemia, due to receive a stem cell transplant. The rearrangement joins TRBV7-2 to TRBJ2-3; 12 bases map to TRBD2. The CDR3 sequence is CASSLRLAGVDTQYF. The CDR3 coding sequence is TGTGCCAGCAGCCTAAGACTAGCGGGAGTAGATACGCAGTATTTT. The full variable domain, with the rest looked up from reference TRBV7-2 and TRBJ2-3, is GAGVSQSPSNKVTEKGKDVELRCDPISGHTALYWYRQSLGQGLEFLIYFQGNSAPDKSGLPSDRFSAERTGGSVSTLTIQRTQQEDSAVYLCASSLRLAGVDTQYFGPGTRLTVL.